The clone carrying this T cell receptor beta chain has at least ten counts. The sample belongs to a study of early T cells in non-severe SARS-CoV-2 infection. Germline loops: CDR1 LGHNA, CDR2 YSLEER. The CDR3 covers 16 residues. V shed 0 bases, J shed 2 bases, and the junction held 1 base outside the gene matches. Unique molecular identifiers were attached to individual cDNA molecules. In TCRdb, the 5' RACE reads were re-called with MiXCR into one record per CDR3 protein. The table lists about 30,000 distinct CDR3 sequences, 5.2% of them singletons. The source of this sequence is an adult who was a healthcare worker with PCR-confirmed SARS-CoV-2 infection or an uninfected control (not recorded which). The genes are TRBV4-3 and TRBJ2-6; 7 positions agree with TRBD1. Sample: whole blood. The CDR3 spells CASSQDRGTGANVLTF. CDR3 sequence (DNA): TGCGCCAGCAGCCAAGACAGGGGGACTGGGGCCAACGTCCTGACTTTC.